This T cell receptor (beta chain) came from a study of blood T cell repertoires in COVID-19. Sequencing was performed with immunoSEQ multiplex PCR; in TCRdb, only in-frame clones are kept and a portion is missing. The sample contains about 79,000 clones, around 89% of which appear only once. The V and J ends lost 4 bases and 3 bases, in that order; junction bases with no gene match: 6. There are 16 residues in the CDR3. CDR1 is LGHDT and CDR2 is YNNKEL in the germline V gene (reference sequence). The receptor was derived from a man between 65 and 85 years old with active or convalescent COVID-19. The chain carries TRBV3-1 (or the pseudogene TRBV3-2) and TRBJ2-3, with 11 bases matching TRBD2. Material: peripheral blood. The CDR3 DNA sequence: TGTGCCAGCAGCCGCCGGGCTAGCGGGAGGACAGATACGCAGTATTTT. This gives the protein CASSRRASGRTDTQYF.